The clone carrying this T cell receptor (beta chain) has at least ten counts. Its antigen is as yet unknown. Using RNA transcripts as the source, TCR beta CDR3 regions were amplified. HTBI primers were the set used in a first-round RT-PCR of the TCR CDR3. TCRdb re-called the multiplex PCR reads with MiXCR, one entry per CDR3 protein. The data hold about 180,000 distinct CDR3 sequences, with more than 15% observed a single time. With 5 bases clipped from V and 4 bases from J, the junction kept 4 bases outside the gene matches. This CDR3 is 13 amino acids long. Germline loops: CDR1 SEHNR, CDR2 FQNEAQ (reference sequence). Patients between 18 and 65 years old had hyperthyroidism, newly diagnosed and lasting under 2 months. These data belong to a study of T cells in Graves' hyperthyroidism and ophthalmopathy. Regarding the study as a whole: Among clonotypes expanded in thyroid above 0.001, most were also found in blood.

The chain recombines TRBV7-9 with TRBJ2-7, with 8 bases matching TRBD1. The sample taken for sequencing was blood. The sequence was collected from a woman in her forties or fifties with Graves' hyperthyroidism. The CDR3: CASSKQGGYEQYF. The CDR3 DNA is TGTGCCAGCAGCAAACAGGGGGGTTACGAGCAGTACTTC.